This T cell receptor beta chain is drawn from a study of blood T cell repertoires in COVID-19. Study in general: Material from acute and convalescent COVID-19 was sourced from the United States, Italy and Spain. From T cells, B-cell-depleted T cells, or PBMCs came the material, which was cDNA or gDNA.

In the source study's methods: Using reference gene primer amplification, nucleated cell counts were estimated. Using immunoSEQ multiplex PCR, the repertoire was profiled, and TCRdb retains in-frame clones only, with some absent. D and trimming come from the DNA, and the V and J calls and clone size come from that table. The table includes 150,000 to 200,000 clones, roughly 89% detected once. CDR1 is SGHDN and CDR2 is FVKESK in the germline V gene. The CDR3 length is 19 residues. Trimming left V 0 bases short and J 1 base short, with 21 bases between. This sequence joins TRBV14 and TRBJ1-2; D is uncertain. The sample comprised peripheral blood. The TCR sequence derives from a man between 18 and 29 years old with active or convalescent COVID-19. For the CDR3, the DNA is TGTGCCAGCAGCCAAGAAAGGTCGTCAGCGCGAGCGTATAACTATGGCTACACCTTC. Its translation is CASSQERSSARAYNYGYTF.